The 11 T cell receptor beta chains in this list originate from one sample, sequenced in a study of graft-versus-host responses after intestinal transplantation. Which antigens these TCRs recognize remains unknown. Profiled with immunoSEQ multiplex PCR; TCRdb holds only in-frame clones, not every one. The sample gives roughly 100,000 clones, around 91% of which show up once; 0.15% to 0.2% is in the top ten. This specimen consisted of unstimulated CD4+ T cells sorted from spleen or lymph node cells, obtained before transplant. Receptor source: a human donor who was the organ donor for an intestinal transplant.

J is TRBJ1-3 and V is TRBV4-2; D is undetermined. This CDR3 has 14 amino acids. Germline CDR1 is LGHNA and CDR2 is YNFKEQ. V gave up 2 bases and J gave up 0 bases, with 5 bases separating them. The CDR3 protein is CASSQKRSGNTIYF. The CDR3 bases are TGTGCCAGCAGCCAAAAGCGCTCTGGAAACACCATATATTTT.

The count of this clone is one. The chain recombines TRBV5-1 with TRBJ1-6, with 7 positions matching TRBD1. Trimming at V came to 0 bases and at J to 7 bases, leaving 7 bases not matched to a gene. CDR3 length: 16 residues. From germline, CDR1 is SGHRS and CDR2 YFSETQ. The CDR3 nucleotides read TGCGCCAGCAGCTTGGTTGGCTCAGGGGGGAATTCACCCCTCCACTTT. Translated, it gives CASSLVGSGGNSPLHF.

This CDR3 reads CASSVAVRDYEQYF. CDR3 nucleotide sequence: TGTGCCAGCAGCGTAGCTGTCAGGGACTACGAGCAGTACTTC. The chain has TRBV9 and TRBJ2-7, with D perhaps matching TRBD1 (5 bases). This CDR3 is built from 14 residues. Germline CDR1 SGDLS, CDR2 YYNGEE. V lost 0 bases and J 3 bases, leaving 10 bases between the germline ends.

The chain carries TRBV5-8 and TRBJ1-1; TRBD1 is a possible D gene (6 bases). The germline gives CDR1 SGHTS, CDR2 YDEGEE. The CDR3 spans 13 residues. The V gene lost 0 bases and the J gene lost 6 bases, with 9 bases spanning the gap. CDR3 in amino acids: CASSLGGTPEAFF. The CDR3 DNA is TGTGCCAGCAGCTTGGGGGGGACACCTGAAGCTTTCTTT.

The V call is TRBV30, the J call TRBJ1-2; D is possibly TRBD1 (5 bases). This CDR3 comprises 10 residues. V shed 5 bases and J shed 8 bases, with 9 bases lying between them. In germline, CDR1 is GTSNPN, CDR2 SVGIG (reference sequence). Written as DNA, the CDR3 is TGTGCCTGGTTCAGGGTAGGCTACACCTTC. As protein: CAWFRVGYTF.

V gene TRBV7-9 combines with J gene TRBJ1-1; D perhaps matches TRBD1 (5 bases). The V end lost 4 bases, the J end lost 1 base, and 13 bases lay between the germline ends. CDR3 length: 15 residues. Germline V gene data show CDR1 as SEHNR and CDR2 as FQNEAQ (reference sequence). The CDR3 sequence is CASSSMGRPNTEAFF. The CDR3 nucleotides are TGTGCCAGCAGCTCGATGGGGCGACCGAACACTGAAGCTTTCTTT.

The chain employs TRBV19 and TRBJ2-1; TRBD1 aligns across 7 bases. CDR3 length: 15 residues. The trim removed 5 bases at V and 7 bases at J, leaving 11 bases unmatched. The germline CDR1 and CDR2 sequences are LNHDA and SQIVND (reference sequence). CDR3 sequence reads: CASSVDRDSMNEQFF. The CDR3 bases are TGTGCCAGTAGTGTCGACAGGGATTCGATGAATGAGCAGTTCTTC.

The rearrangement joins TRBV28 to TRBJ2-7; TRBD1 might be the D (6 bases). CDR1 and CDR2 (germline): MDHEN, SYDVKM. Trimming pared 7 bases from V and 6 bases from J, leaving 19 bases between. The CDR3 is 14 residues long. Here the CDR3 reads CASKPRDNWIEQYF. As DNA, the CDR3 is TGTGCCAGCAAACCCCGGGACAACTGGATCGAGCAGTACTTC.

The sample holds one count of this clone. The rearrangement joins TRBV6-6 to TRBJ1-2; perhaps TRBD1 as D (5 bases). The CDR3 covers 13 residues. The V end lost 7 bases, the J end lost 4 bases, and 13 bases lay between the germline ends. Germline V gene data show CDR1 as MNHNY and CDR2 as SVGAGI (reference sequence). CDR3 protein: CASTAGIFYGYTF. Here the CDR3 DNA reads TGTGCCAGCACGGCAGGGATTTTCTATGGCTACACCTTC.

A note on this clone: One end of the junction varies from germline; a read error may be responsible. V is TRBV6-6 and J is TRBJ1-2, with 7 bases matching TRBD1. Germline CDR1 MNHNY, CDR2 SVGAGI (reference sequence). CDR3 length equals 12 residues. The CDR3 here is CASSYQGDGCTF. CDR3 in DNA: TGTGCCAGCAGTTATCAGGGGGATGGCTGCACCTTC.

The chain joins TRBV27 to TRBJ1-5; 7 positions match TRBD1. The V gene's germline CDR1 is MNHEY and CDR2 SMNVEV (reference sequence). CDR3 length equals 14 residues. V dropped 6 bases and J dropped 7; count of bases not matched to a gene: 9. This CDR3 reads CASRRGGSSQPQHF. The CDR3 nucleotides read TGTGCCAGCAGACGAGGGGGCTCGAGCCAGCCCCAGCATTTT.